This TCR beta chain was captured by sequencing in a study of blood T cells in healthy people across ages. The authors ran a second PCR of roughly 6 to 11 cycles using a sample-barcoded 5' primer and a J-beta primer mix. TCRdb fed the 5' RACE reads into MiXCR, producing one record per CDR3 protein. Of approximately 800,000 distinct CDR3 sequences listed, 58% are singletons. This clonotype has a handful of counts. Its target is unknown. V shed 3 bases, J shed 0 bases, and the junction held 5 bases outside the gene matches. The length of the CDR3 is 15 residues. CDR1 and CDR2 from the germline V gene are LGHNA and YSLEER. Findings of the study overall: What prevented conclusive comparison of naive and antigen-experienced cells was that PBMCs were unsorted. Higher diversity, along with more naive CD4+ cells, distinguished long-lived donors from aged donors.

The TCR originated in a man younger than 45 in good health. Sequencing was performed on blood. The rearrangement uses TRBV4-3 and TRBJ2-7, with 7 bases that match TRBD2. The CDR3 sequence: CASSQAGVSSYEQYF. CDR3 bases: TGCGCCAGCAGCCAGGCGGGGGTTAGCTCCTACGAGCAGTACTTC.